This TCR beta chain was obtained from a study of cytomegalovirus exposure and HLA in healthy donors. Whole-study results and caveats: Per a later analysis, approximately 16,000 TCR beta sequences showed association with HLA alleles at 0.05 false discovery rate. There were some V segments, including TRBV6-2 and TRBV6-3, excluded as indistinguishable.

This clone was seen a handful of times. The antigen remains undetermined. The CDR3 contains 13 residues. The V gene's germline CDR1 is MNHEY and CDR2 SVGAGI. V lost 5 bases to trimming and J lost 8 bases; unmatched junction nucleotides: 8. A multiplex PCR was run with 60 Vbeta primers and 13 Jbeta primers. Repertoires were generated with immunoSEQ multiplex PCR, while TCRdb's copy carries only in-frame clones and drops some. The data show under 200,000 clones, about three quarters seen once. Sequencing used PBMCs. This sequence joins TRBV6-5 and TRBJ1-1; 7 bases line up with TRBD1. This TCR derives from a woman aged 40-49 years in good health and CMV-seropositive. CDR3: CASSDYPGQEAFF. CDR3 DNA sequence: TGTGCCAGCAGTGATTATCCGGGACAGGAAGCTTTCTTT.